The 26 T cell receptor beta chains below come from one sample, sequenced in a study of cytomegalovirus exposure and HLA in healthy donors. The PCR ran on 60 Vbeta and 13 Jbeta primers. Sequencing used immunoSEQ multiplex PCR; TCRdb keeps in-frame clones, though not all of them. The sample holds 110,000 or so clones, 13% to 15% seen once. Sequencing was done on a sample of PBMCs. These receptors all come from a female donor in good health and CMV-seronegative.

The DNA of the CDR3 is TGTGCCTCCACTAGCGAGACGAACACCGGGGAGCTGTTTTTT. Residues: CASTSETNTGELFF. The V call is TRBV2, the J call TRBJ2-2, with TRBD2 identical over 7 bases. Per germline, CDR1 SNHLY and CDR2 FYNNEI. Germline trimming cut 11 bases from V and 0 bases from J; bases unmatched to any gene: 6. The CDR3 is 14 amino acids.

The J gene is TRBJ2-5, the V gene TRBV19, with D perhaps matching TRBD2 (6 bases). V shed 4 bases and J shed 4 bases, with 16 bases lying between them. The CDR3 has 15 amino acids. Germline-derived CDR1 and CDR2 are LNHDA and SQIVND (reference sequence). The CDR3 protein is CASSSPGGVGETQYF. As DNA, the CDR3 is TGTGCCAGTAGTAGCCCGGGCGGGGTTGGAGAGACCCAGTACTTC.

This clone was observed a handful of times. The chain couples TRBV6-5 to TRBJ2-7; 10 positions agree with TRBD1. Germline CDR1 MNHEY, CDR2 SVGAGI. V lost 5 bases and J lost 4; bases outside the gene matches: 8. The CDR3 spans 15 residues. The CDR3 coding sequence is TGTGCCAGCAGTATCCGGGACAGGGGATTGTACGAGCAGTACTTC. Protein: CASSIRDRGLYEQYF.

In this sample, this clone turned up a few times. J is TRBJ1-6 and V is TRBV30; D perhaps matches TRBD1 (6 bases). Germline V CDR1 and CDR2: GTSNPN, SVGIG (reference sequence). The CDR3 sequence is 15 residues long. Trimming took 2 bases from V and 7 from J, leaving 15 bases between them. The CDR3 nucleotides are TGTGCCTGGAGTCCCTCCCACAGGGCAAATTCACCCCTCCACTTT. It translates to CAWSPSHRANSPLHF.

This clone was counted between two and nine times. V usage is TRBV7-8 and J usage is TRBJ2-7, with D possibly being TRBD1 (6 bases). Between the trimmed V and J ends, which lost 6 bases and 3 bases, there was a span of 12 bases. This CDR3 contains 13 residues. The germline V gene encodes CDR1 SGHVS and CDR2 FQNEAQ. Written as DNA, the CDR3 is TGTGCCAGCAGTGACCGGGACATCTACGAGCAGTACTTC. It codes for CASSDRDIYEQYF.

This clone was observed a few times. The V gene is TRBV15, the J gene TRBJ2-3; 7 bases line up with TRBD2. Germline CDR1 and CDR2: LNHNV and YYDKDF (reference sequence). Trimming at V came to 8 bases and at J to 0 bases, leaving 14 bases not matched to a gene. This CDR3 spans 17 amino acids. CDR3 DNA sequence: TGTGCCACCCAACTTGGGACTACTCCTCTCAGCACAGATACGCAGTATTTT. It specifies CATQLGTTPLSTDTQYF.

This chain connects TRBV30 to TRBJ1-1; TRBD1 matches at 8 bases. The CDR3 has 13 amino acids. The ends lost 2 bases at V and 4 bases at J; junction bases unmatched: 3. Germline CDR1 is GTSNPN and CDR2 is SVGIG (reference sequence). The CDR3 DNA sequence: TGTGCCTGGAGTCCAGGGGGCCTCACTGAAGCTTTCTTT. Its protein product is CAWSPGGLTEAFF.

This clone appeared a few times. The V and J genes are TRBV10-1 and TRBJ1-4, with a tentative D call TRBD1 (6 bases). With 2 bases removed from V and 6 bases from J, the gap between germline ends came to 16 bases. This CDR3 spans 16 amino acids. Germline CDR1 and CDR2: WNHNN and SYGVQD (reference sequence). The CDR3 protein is CASSEISRQAHEKLFF. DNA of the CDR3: TGCGCCAGCAGTGAGATTAGTCGACAGGCGCATGAAAAACTGTTTTTT.

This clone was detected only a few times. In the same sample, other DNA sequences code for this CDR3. CDR3 nucleotide sequence: TGCGCCAGCAGCCAAAGCAATTCCATGAACACTGAAGCTTTCTTT. Translated: CASSQSNSMNTEAFF. This chain links TRBV4-3 with TRBJ1-1; D remains ambiguous. With 2 bases removed from V and 0 bases from J, the gap between germline ends came to 10 bases. Germline lookup yields CDR1 LGHNA and CDR2 YSLEER. The CDR3 spans 15 residues.

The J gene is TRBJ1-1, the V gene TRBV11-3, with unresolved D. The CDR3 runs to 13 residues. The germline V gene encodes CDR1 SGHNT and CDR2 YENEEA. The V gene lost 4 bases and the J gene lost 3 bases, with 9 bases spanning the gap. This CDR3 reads CASSSDRDTEAFF. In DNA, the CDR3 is TGTGCCAGCAGCTCAGACCGGGACACTGAAGCTTTCTTT.

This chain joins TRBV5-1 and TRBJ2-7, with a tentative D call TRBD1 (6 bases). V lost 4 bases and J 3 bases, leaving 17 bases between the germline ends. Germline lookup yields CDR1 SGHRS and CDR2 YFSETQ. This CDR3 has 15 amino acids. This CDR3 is CASSPTTGRYYEQYF. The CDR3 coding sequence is TGCGCCAGCAGCCCAACGACAGGCAGATACTACGAGCAGTACTTC.

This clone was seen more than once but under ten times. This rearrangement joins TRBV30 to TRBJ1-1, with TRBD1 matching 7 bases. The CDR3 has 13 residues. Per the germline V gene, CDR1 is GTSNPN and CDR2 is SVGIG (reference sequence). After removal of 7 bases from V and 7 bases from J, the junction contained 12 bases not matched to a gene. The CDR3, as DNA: TGTGCCTTCGCCCCGGGACAGATCATTGAAGCTTTCTTT. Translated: CAFAPGQIIEAFF.

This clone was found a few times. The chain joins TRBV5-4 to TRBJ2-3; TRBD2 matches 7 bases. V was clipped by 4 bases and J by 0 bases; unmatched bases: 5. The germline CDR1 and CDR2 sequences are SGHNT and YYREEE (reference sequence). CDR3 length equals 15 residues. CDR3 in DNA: TGTGCCAGCAGCCTCGGGGGGATTAGCACAGATACGCAGTATTTT. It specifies CASSLGGISTDTQYF. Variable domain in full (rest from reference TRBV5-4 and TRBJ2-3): ETGVTQSPTHLIKTRGQQVTLRCSSQSGHNTVSWYQQALGQGPQFIFQYYREEENGRGNFPPRFSGLQFPNYSSELNVNALELDDSALYLCASSLGGISTDTQYFGPGTRLTVL.

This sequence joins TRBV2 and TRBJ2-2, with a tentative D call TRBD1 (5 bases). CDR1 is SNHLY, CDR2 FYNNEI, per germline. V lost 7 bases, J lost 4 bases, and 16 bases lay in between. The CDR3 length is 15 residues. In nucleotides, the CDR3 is TGTGCCAGCACCGAGATACGACAGACCACCGGGGAGCTGTTTTTT. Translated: CASTEIRQTTGELFF.

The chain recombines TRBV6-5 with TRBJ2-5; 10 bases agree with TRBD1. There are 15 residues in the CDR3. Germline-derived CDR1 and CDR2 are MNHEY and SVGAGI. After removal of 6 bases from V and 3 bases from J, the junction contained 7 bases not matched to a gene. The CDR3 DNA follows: TGTGCCAGCAGACCGGACAGGGGGAAGGAAGAGACCCAGTACTTC. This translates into CASRPDRGKEETQYF.

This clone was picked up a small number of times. CDR3 in DNA: TGTGCCAGCAGTCCACGTGGTAGCGGGAGTTGGTCCAAAAACATTCAGTACTTC. Translation gives CASSPRGSGSWSKNIQYF. The chain employs TRBV27 and TRBJ2-4; 9 nucleotides match TRBD2. CDR3 length: 18 amino acids. Germline lookup yields CDR1 MNHEY and CDR2 SMNVEV (reference sequence). Losses at the gene ends were 5 bases for V and 2 bases for J; bases not matched to a gene: 13.

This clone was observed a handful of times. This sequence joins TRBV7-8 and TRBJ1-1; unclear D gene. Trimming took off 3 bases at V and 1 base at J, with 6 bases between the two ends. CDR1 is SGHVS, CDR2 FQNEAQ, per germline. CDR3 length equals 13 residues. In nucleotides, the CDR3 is TGTGCCAGCAGCTTGGGAGAGAACACTGAAGCTTTCTTT. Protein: CASSLGENTEAFF.

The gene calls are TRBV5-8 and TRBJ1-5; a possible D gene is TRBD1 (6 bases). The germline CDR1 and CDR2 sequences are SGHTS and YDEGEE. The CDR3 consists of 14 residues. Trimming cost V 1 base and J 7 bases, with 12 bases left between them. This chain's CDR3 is CASSLSGGRQPQHF. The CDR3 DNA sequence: TGTGCCAGCAGCTTGAGCGGGGGCCGGCAGCCCCAGCATTTT.

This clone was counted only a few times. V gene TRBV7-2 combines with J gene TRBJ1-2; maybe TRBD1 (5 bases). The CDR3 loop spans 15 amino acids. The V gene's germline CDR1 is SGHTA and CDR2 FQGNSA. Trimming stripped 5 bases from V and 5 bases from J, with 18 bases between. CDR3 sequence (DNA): TGTGCCAGCAGCCCGTCCTCGTTGGGGGGATATGGCTACACCTTC. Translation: CASSPSSLGGYGYTF.

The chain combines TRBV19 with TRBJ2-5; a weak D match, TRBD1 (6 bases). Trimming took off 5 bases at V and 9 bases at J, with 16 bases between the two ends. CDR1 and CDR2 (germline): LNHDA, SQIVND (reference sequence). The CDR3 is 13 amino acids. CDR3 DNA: TGTGCCAGTAGTGCCCAACAGGGTGGGGCCCAGTACTTC. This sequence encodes CASSAQQGGAQYF.

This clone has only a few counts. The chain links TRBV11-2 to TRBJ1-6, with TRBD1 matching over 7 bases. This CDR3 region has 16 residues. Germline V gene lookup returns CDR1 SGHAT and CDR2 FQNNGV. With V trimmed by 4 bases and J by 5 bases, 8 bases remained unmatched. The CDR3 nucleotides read TGTGCCAGCAGCTCCCTCGGGACAGCTAATAATTCACCCCTCCACTTT. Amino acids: CASSSLGTANNSPLHF.

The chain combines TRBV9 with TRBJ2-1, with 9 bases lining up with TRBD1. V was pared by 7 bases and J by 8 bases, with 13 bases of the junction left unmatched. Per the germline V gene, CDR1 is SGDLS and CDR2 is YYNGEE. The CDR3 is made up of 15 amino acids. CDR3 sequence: CASGGGGQGSDEQFF. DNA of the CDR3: TGTGCCAGCGGGGGGGGCGGACAGGGGAGCGATGAGCAGTTCTTC.

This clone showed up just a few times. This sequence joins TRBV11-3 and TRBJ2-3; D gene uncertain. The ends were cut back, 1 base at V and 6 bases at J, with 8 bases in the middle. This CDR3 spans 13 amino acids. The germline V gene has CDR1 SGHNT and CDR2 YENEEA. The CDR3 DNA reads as TGTGCCAGCAGCTTAGGGTCCGGGGATACGCAGTATTTT. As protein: CASSLGSGDTQYF.

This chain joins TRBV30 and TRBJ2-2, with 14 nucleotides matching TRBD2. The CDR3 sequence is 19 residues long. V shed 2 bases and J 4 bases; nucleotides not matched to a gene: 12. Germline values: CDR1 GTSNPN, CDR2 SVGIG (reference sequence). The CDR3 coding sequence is TGTGCCTGGAGTAAAAGGACTAGCGGGGGGCTGTGGGCCACCGGGGAGCTGTTTTTT. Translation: CAWSKRTSGGLWATGELFF.

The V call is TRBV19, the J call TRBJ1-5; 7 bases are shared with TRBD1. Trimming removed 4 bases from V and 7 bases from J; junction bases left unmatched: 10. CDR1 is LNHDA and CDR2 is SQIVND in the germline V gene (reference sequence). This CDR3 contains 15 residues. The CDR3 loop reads CASSTSKGARQPQHF. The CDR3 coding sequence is TGTGCCAGTAGTACCTCGAAGGGGGCTCGACAGCCCCAGCATTTT.

The CDR3 nucleotides are TGTGCCAGCAGCCCCGGGGACAGGGGCAATCAGCCCCAGCATTTT. Encoded protein: CASSPGDRGNQPQHF. The J gene is TRBJ1-5, the V gene TRBV5-8; TRBD1 matches at 9 bases. The junction had 4 bases not matched to a gene; V was cut back by 4 bases and J by 2 bases. Germline V CDR1 and CDR2: SGHTS, YDEGEE. The CDR3 loop spans 15 amino acids.